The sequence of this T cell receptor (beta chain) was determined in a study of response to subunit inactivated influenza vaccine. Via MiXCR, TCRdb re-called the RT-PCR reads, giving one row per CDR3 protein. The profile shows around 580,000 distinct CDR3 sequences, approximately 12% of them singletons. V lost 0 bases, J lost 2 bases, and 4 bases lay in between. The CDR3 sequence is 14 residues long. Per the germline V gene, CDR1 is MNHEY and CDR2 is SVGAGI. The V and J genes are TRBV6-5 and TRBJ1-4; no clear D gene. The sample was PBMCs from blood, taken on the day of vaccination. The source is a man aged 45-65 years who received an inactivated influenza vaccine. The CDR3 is CASSYSSTNEKLFF. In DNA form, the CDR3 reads TGTGCCAGCAGTTACTCTTCTACTAATGAAAAACTGTTTTTT.